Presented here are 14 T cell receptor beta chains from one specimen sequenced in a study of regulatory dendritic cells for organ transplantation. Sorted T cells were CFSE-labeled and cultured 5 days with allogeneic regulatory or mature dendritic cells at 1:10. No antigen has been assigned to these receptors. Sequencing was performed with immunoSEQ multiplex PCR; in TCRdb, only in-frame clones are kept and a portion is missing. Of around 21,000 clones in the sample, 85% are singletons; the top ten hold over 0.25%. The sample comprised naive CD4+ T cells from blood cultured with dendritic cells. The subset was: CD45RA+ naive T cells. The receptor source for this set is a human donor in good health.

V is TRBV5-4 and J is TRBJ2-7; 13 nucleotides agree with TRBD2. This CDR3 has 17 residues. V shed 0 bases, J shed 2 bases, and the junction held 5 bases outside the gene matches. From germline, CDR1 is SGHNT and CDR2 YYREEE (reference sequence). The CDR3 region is CASSLGTSGGEPYEQYF. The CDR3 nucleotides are TGTGCCAGCAGCTTGGGGACTAGCGGGGGCGAGCCCTACGAGCAGTACTTC. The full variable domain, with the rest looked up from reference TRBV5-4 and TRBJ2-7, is ETGVTQSPTHLIKTRGQQVTLRCSSQSGHNTVSWYQQALGQGPQFIFQYYREEENGRGNFPPRFSGLQFPNYSSELNVNALELDDSALYLCASSLGTSGGEPYEQYFGPGTRLTVT.

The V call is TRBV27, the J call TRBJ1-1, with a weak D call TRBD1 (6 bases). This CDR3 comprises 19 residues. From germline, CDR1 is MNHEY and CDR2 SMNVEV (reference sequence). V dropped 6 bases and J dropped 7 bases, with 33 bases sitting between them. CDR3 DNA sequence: TGTGCCAGCAGGGCCCTAGGGCGGGGGGGCGCCTTGGGAAGGAGTGAAGCTTTCTTT. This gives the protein CASRALGRGGALGRSEAFF.

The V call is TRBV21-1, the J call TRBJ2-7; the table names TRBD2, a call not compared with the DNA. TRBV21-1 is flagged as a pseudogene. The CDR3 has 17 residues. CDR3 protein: CASSKATVREWKYEQYF. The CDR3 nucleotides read TGTGCCAGCAGCAAAGCGACGGTACGGGAGTGGAAGTACGAGCAGTACTTC.

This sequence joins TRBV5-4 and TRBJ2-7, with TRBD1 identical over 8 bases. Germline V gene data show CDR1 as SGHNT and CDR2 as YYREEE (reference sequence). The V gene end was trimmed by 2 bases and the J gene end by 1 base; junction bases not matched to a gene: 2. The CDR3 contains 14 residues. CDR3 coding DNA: TGTGCCAGCAGCTTCCGACAGGGGTCCTACGAGCAGTACTTC. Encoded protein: CASSFRQGSYEQYF.

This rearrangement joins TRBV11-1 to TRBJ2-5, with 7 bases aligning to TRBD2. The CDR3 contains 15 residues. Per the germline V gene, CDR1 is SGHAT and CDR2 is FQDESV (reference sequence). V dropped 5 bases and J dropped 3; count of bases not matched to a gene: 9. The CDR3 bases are TGTGCCAGCAGCCCTGGACTGGGAGGGAAAGAGACCCAGTACTTC. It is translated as CASSPGLGGKETQYF.

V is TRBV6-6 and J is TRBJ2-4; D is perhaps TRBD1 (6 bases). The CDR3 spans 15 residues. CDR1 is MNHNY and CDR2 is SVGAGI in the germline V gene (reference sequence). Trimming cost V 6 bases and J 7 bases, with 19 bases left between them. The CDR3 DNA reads TGTGCCAGCAGCCGCGGTGGGGGCGCGATCAACATTCAGTACTTC. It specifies CASSRGGGAINIQYF.

In nucleotides, the CDR3 is TGTGCCAGCAGCCAAGAAACGGCCTGGTCGTTTGGGCGGGTGTTCTCCTACGAGCAGTACTTC. It translates to CASSQETAWSFGRVFSYEQYF. This chain connects TRBV14 to TRBJ2-7; D may be TRBD2 (5 bases). Germline values: CDR1 SGHDN, CDR2 FVKESK. This CDR3 region has 21 residues. The V end was cut by 0 bases, the J end by 0 bases, with 27 bases between.

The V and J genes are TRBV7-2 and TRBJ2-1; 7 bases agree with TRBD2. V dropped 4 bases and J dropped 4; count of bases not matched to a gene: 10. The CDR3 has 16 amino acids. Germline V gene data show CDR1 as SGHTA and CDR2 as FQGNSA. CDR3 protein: CASSSTSAGAYNEQFF. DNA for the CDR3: TGTGCCAGCAGCTCAACTTCGGCGGGAGCGTACAATGAGCAGTTCTTC.

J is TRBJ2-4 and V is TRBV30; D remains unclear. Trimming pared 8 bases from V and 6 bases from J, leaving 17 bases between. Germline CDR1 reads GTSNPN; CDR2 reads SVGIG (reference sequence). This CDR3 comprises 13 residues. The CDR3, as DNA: TGTGCCGGAAGTAGGGAACTAACAAACATTCAGTACTTC. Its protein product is CAGSRELTNIQYF.

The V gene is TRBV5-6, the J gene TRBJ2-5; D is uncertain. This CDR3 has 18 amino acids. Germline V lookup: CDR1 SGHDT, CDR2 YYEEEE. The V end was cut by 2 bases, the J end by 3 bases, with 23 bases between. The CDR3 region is CASSFGVGKNSGEETQYF. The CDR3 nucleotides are TGTGCCAGCAGCTTCGGCGTAGGGAAAAATTCCGGTGAAGAGACCCAGTACTTC.

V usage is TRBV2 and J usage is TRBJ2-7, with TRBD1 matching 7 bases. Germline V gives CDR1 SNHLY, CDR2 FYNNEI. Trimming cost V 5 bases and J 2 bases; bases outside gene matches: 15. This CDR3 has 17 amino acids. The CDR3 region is CASSPIGPGTVTYEQYF. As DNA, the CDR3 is TGTGCCAGCAGTCCCATCGGTCCCGGGACAGTTACCTACGAGCAGTACTTC. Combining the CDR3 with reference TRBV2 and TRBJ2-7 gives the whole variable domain EPEVTQTPSHQVTQMGQEVILRCVPISNHLYFYWYRQILGQKVEFLVSFYNNEISEKSEIFDDQFSVERPDGSNFTLKIRSTKLEDSAMYFCASSPIGPGTVTYEQYFGPGTRLTVT.

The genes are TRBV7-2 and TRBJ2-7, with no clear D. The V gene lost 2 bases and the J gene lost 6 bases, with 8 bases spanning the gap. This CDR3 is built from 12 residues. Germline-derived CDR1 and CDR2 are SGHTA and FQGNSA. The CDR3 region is CASSLRTFEQYF. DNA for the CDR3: TGTGCCAGCAGCTTAAGGACCTTCGAGCAGTACTTC.

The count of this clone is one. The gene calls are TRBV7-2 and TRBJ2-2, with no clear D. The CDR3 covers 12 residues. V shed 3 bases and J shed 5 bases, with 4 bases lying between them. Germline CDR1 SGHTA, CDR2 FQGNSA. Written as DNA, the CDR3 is TGTGCCAGCAGCTTCCGGACCGGGGAGCTGTTTTTT. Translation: CASSFRTGELFF.

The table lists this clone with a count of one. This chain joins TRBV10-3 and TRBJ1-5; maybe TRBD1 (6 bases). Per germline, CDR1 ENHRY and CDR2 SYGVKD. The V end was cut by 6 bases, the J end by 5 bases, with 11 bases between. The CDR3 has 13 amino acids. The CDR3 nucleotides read TGTGCCATCAGAGGAGGGGGAGATCAGCCCCAGCATTTT. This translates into CAIRGGGDQPQHF.